The 8 T cell receptor beta chains reported below all come from one sample, sequenced in a study of blood T cell repertoires in COVID-19. Sequencing was performed with immunoSEQ multiplex PCR; in TCRdb, only in-frame clones are kept and a portion is missing. The sample includes 200,000 to 250,000 clones, around 86% of them seen just once. Sequencing was carried out using peripheral blood. The receptors here all came from a woman aged 30 to 39 who had recovered from COVID-19.

This chain uses TRBV6-2 or TRBV6-3 with TRBJ2-5; the D gene is possibly TRBD2 (5 bases). CDR1 and CDR2 (germline): MNHEY, SVGEGT. V shed 2 bases and J shed 2 bases, with 9 bases lying between them. The CDR3 is made up of 14 amino acids. The CDR3 DNA reads as TGTGCCAGCAGTTACCGAGCGGAGCAAGAGACCCAGTACTTC. This translates into CASSYRAEQETQYF.

The chain couples TRBV4-2 to TRBJ2-5; D is uncertain. V was pared by 1 base and J by 3 bases, with 12 bases between. The CDR3 consists of 15 residues. Germline V CDR1 and CDR2: LGHNA, YNFKEQ. CDR3 in DNA: TGTGCCAGCAGCCAAGGCGTCCGCCCCAAAGAGACCCAGTACTTC. This codes for CASSQGVRPKETQYF.

This rearrangement joins TRBV5-1 to TRBJ1-1; D remains unclear. Germline lookup yields CDR1 SGHRS and CDR2 YFSETQ. The V end lost 6 bases, the J end lost 0 bases, and 15 bases lay between the germline ends. The CDR3 has 15 residues. CDR3 amino acids: CASTQSPPMNTEAFF. The CDR3 DNA is TGCGCCAGCACCCAGTCCCCTCCGATGAACACTGAAGCTTTCTTT.

This sequence joins TRBV19 and TRBJ1-2, with 7 bases matching TRBD1. Trimming cost V 5 bases and J 2 bases; bases outside gene matches: 8. Germline lookup yields CDR1 LNHDA and CDR2 SQIVND (reference sequence). The CDR3 spans 15 residues. CDR3 residues: CASSRIAGQNYGYTF. CDR3 DNA sequence: TGTGCCAGTAGTCGTATCGCGGGACAGAACTATGGCTACACCTTC.

CDR3 residues: CASSLMRGSYNEQFF. DNA for the CDR3: TGTGCCAGCAGCTTAATGCGGGGGAGCTACAATGAGCAGTTCTTC. This chain links TRBV7-3 with TRBJ2-1; 7 bases fit TRBD2. Per germline, CDR1 SGHTA and CDR2 FQGTGA. The CDR3 is made up of 15 amino acids. V lost 1 base to trimming and J lost 3 bases; unmatched junction nucleotides: 3.

The rearrangement joins TRBV10-2 to TRBJ1-6; D uncertain. CDR3 length: 14 residues. Germline-derived CDR1 and CDR2 are WSHSY and SAAADI. The V and J ends lost 7 bases and 9 bases respectively, with 16 bases between them. DNA for the CDR3: TGCGCCAGCAATTTCCAAACTGCGGGTTCACCCCTCCACTTT. Protein product: CASNFQTAGSPLHF.

The J gene is TRBJ2-1, the V gene TRBV27; the match to TRBD1 covers 12 bases. The CDR3 sequence is 16 residues long. Germline V gene data show CDR1 as MNHEY and CDR2 as SMNVEV (reference sequence). V was clipped by 2 bases and J by 7 bases; unmatched bases: 6. CDR3 in amino acids: CASSLPGQGAPNEQFF. The CDR3 nucleotides are TGTGCCAGCAGTTTACCGGGACAGGGGGCGCCGAATGAGCAGTTCTTC.

V usage is TRBV3-1 (or the pseudogene TRBV3-2) and J usage is TRBJ1-2; TRBD1 aligns across 8 bases. V was clipped by 4 bases and J by 3 bases; unmatched bases: 22. Germline V lookup: CDR1 LGHDT, CDR2 YNNKEL (reference sequence). The CDR3 runs 20 residues. The DNA for the CDR3 is TGTGCCAGCAGCCGCCTTCTTTGGGCCGACAGGGGCCCCGGGGACTATGGCTACACCTTC. Translation: CASSRLLWADRGPGDYGYTF.